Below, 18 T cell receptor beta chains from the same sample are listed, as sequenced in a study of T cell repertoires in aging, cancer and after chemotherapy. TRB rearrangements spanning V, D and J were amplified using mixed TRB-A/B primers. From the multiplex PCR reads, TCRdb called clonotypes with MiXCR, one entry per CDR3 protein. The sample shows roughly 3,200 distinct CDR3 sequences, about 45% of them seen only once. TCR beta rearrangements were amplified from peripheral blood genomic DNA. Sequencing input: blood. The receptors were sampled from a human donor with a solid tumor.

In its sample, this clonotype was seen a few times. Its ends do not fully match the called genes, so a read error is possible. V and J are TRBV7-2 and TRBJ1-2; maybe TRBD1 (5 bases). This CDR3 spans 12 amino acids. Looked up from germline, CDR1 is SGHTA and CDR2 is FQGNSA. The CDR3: CASSLGDYGYTF. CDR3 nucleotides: TGTGCCAGCAGTTTAGGGGACTATGGCTACACCTTC. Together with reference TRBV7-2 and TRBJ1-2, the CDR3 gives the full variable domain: GAGVSQSPSNKVTEKGKDVELRCDPISGHTALYWYRQSLGQGLEFLIYFQGNSAPDKSGLPSDRFSAERTGGSVSTLTIQRTQQEDSAVYLCASSLGDYGYTFGSGTRLTVV.

CDR3 sequence (DNA): TGCAATGGGGCTAGCGGGAATGAGCAGTTCTTC. Translation gives CNGASGNEQFF. The genes are TRBV20-1 and TRBJ2-1, with TRBD2 identical over 8 bases. The CDR3 totals 11 residues. Looked up from germline, CDR1 is DFQATT and CDR2 is SNEGSKA (reference sequence).

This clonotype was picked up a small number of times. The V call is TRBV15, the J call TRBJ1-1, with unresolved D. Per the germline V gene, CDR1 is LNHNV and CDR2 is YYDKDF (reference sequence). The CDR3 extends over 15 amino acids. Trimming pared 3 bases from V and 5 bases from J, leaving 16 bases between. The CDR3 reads CATSRMPHGGTEAFF. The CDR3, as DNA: TGTGCCACCAGCAGGATGCCCCATGGAGGGACTGAAGCTTTCTTT.

The CDR3 loop is CASSLARGLDSSYNEQFF. CDR3 bases: TGTGCCAGCAGCTTGGCCAGAGGACTAGATAGCTCCTACAATGAGCAGTTCTTC. This chain joins TRBV5-4 and TRBJ2-1; TRBD2 aligns across 7 bases. This CDR3 comprises 18 residues. CDR1 SGHNT and CDR2 YYREEE come from the germline V gene (reference sequence). Germline trimming cut 0 bases from V and 0 bases from J; bases unmatched to any gene: 9.

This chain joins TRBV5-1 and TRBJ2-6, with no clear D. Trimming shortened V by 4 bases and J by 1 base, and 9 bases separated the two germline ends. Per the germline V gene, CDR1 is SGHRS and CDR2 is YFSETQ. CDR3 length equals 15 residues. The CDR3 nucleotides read TGCGCCAGCAGCCGCACTTCTTCTGGGGCCAACGTCCTGACTTTC. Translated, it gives CASSRTSSGANVLTF.

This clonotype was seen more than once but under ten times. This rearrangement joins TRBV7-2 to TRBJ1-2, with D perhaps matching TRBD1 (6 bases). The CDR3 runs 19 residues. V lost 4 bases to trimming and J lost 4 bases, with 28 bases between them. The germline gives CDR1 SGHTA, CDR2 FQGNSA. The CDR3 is CASSSVGGLRGATRYGYTF. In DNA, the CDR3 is TGTGCCAGCAGCTCCGTTGGGGGCCTCAGGGGCGCGACTCGCTATGGCTACACCTTC. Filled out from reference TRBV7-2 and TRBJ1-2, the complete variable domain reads GAGVSQSPSNKVTEKGKDVELRCDPISGHTALYWYRQSLGQGLEFLIYFQGNSAPDKSGLPSDRFSAERTGGSVSTLTIQRTQQEDSAVYLCASSSVGGLRGATRYGYTFGSGTRLTVV.

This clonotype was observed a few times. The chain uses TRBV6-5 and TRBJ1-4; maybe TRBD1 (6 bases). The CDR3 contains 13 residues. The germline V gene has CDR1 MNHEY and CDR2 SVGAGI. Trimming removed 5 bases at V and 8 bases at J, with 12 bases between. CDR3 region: CASSAGADEKLFF. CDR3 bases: TGTGCCAGCAGTGCAGGGGCTGACGAAAAACTGTTTTTT.

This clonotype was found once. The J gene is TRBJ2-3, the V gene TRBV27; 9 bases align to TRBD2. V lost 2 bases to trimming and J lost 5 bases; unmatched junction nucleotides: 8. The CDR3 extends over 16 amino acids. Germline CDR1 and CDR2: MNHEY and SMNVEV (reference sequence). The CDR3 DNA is TGTGCCAGCAGTTTAGAAAGGGGACTAGCTAAAGATACGCAGTATTTT. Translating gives CASSLERGLAKDTQYF.

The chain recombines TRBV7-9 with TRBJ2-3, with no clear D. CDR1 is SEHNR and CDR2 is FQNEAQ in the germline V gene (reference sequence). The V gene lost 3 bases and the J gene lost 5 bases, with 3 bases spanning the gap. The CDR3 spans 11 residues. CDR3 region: CASSFQDTQYF. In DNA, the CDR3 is TGTGCCAGCAGCTTCCAAGATACGCAGTATTTT.

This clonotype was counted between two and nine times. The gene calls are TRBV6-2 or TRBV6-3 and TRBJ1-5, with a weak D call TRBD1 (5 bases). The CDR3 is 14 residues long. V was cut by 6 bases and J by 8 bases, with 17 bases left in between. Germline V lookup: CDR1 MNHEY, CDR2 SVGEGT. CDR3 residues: CASSHWGVQEPQHF. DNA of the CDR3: TGTGCCAGCAGCCACTGGGGGGTTCAGGAGCCCCAGCATTTT.

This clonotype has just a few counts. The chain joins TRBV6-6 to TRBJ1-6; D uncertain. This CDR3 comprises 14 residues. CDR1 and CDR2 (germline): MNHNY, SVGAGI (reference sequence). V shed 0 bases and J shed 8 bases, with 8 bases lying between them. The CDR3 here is CASSYSRVDSPLHF. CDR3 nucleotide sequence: TGTGCCAGCAGTTACTCGAGAGTCGATTCACCCCTCCACTTT.

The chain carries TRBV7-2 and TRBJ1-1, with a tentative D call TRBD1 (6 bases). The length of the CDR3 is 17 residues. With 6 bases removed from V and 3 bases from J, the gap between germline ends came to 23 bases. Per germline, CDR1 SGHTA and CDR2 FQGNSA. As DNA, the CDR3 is TGTGCCAGCAGTTACTCCCCCCTGGGGGCGCGGGACACTGAAGCTTTCTTT. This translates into CASSYSPLGARDTEAFF.

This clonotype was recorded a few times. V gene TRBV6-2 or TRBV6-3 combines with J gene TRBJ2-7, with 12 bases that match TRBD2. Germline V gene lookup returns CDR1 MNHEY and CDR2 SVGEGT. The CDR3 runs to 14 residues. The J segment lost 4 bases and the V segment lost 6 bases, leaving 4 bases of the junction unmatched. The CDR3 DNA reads TGTGCCAGCAGGACTAGCGGGAGTGTGTACGAGCAGTACTTC. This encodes CASRTSGSVYEQYF.

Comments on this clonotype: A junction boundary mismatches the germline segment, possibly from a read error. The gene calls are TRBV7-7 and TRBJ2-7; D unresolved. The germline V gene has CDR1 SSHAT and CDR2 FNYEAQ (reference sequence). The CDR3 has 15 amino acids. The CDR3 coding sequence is TGTGCTAGCAGCTTAGCCCTCGACTCCTCCTACGAGCAGTACTTC. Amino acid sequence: CASSLALDSSYEQYF.

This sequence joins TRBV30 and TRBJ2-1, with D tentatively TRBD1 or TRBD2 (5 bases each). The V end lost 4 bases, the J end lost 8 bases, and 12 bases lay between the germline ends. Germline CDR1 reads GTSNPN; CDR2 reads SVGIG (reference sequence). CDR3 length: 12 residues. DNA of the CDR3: TGTGCCTGGACGGGGCCTCGGGATGAGCAGTTCTTC. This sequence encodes CAWTGPRDEQFF.

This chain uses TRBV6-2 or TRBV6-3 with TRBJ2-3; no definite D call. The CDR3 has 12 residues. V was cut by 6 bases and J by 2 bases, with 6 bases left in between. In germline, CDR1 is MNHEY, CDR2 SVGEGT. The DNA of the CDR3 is TGTGCCAGCAGCCCCAACACAGATACGCAGTATTTT. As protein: CASSPNTDTQYF.

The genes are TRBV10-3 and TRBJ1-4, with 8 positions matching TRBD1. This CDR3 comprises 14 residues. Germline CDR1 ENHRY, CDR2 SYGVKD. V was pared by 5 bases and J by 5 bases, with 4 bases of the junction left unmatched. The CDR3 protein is CAISPQGGNEKLFF. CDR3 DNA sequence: TGTGCCATCAGTCCACAGGGGGGGAATGAAAAACTGTTTTTT.

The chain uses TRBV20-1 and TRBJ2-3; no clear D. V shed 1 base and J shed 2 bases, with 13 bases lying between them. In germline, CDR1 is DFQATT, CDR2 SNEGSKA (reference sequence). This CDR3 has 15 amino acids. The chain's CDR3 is CSARGPAVNTDTQYF. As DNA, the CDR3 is TGCAGTGCTAGAGGTCCCGCGGTAAACACAGATACGCAGTATTTT.